The 30 T cell receptor beta chains in this list originate from one sample, sequenced in a study of T cell repertoires in ileal Crohn's disease. The assay was immunoSEQ multiplex PCR, and TCRdb's table has in-frame clones only and misses some. Of roughly 7,900 clones detected, around 92% appear once; the ten largest clones hold 1.5% to 2%. Sequenced: ileal tissue. The receptor source for this set is an adult with Crohn's disease.

The sample holds a few counts of this clone. This chain connects TRBV29-1 to TRBJ2-5; the match to TRBD2 covers 14 bases. The germline gives CDR1 SQVTM, CDR2 ANQGSEA. Unmatched junction bases numbered 7, after V lost 3 bases and J lost 4 bases. CDR3 length: 16 residues. Here the CDR3 reads CSVDYLGLAGGETQYF. The CDR3 DNA reads TGCAGCGTTGATTATCTCGGACTAGCGGGAGGAGAGACCCAGTACTTC.

The V and J genes are TRBV10-3 and TRBJ2-1; D may be TRBD2 (6 bases). The germline CDR1 and CDR2 sequences are ENHRY and SYGVKD. V was trimmed by 6 bases and J by 8 bases, leaving 17 bases between them. This CDR3 is built from 14 residues. The CDR3 DNA reads TGTGCCATCAGGAGAGCGGGCCCCTTGGATGAGCAGTTCTTC. Translated: CAIRRAGPLDEQFF.

This clone was counted a single time. The rearrangement links TRBV5-6 to TRBJ1-5; TRBD1 might be the D (5 bases). CDR3 size: 15 residues. The V end was cut by 2 bases, the J end by 4 bases, with 13 bases between. Germline assignment: CDR1 SGHDT and CDR2 YYEEEE. The CDR3: CASSFRVYSNQPQHF. CDR3 nucleotide sequence: TGTGCCAGCAGCTTCAGGGTTTATAGTAATCAGCCCCAGCATTTT. The whole variable domain, remainder taken from reference TRBV5-6 and TRBJ1-5, is DAGVTQSPTHLIKTRGQQVTLRCSPKSGHDTVSWYQQALGQGPQFIFQYYEEEERQRGNFPDRFSGHQFPNYSSELNVNALLLGDSALYLCASSFRVYSNQPQHFGDGTRLSIL.

The chain couples TRBV7-9 to TRBJ2-7; 10 bases fit TRBD1. The CDR3 loop spans 14 amino acids. The germline V gene encodes CDR1 SEHNR and CDR2 FQNEAQ (reference sequence). V gave up 5 bases and J gave up 4 bases; unmatched junction bases: 5. CDR3 nucleotide sequence: TGTGCCAGCAGCCTCGTGGGACAGGGGTACGAGCAGTACTTC. It is translated as CASSLVGQGYEQYF. Looking up the rest from reference TRBV7-9 and TRBJ2-7 gives the full variable domain: DTGVSQNPRHKITKRGQNVTFRCDPISEHNRLYWYRQTLGQGPEFLTYFQNEAQLEKSRLLSDRFSAERPKGSFSTLEIQRTEQGDSAMYLCASSLVGQGYEQYFGPGTRLTVT.

The V gene is TRBV6-1, the J gene TRBJ1-3, with a possible D match to TRBD1 (5 bases). Germline assignment: CDR1 MNHNS and CDR2 SASEGT. This CDR3 has 16 amino acids. The V end was cut by 3 bases, the J end by 1 base, with 13 bases between. The CDR3 loop is CASSDYRPVSGNTIYF. The CDR3 nucleotides are TGTGCCAGCAGTGACTACAGGCCCGTATCTGGAAACACCATATATTTT.

V gene TRBV5-1 combines with J gene TRBJ2-5; 9 positions match TRBD1. The V gene end was trimmed by 2 bases and the J gene end by 5 bases; junction bases not matched to a gene: 7. This CDR3 has 15 amino acids. Germline assignment: CDR1 SGHRS and CDR2 YFSETQ. In DNA form, the CDR3 reads TGCGCCAGCAGCTTAAGGACAGGGGAGTGGGAGACCCAGTACTTC. The encoded protein is CASSLRTGEWETQYF.

This clone was observed a single time. This sequence joins TRBV25-1 and TRBJ2-2; 9 bases line up with TRBD2. V shed 0 bases and J 3 bases; nucleotides not matched to a gene: 8. CDR3 size: 18 residues. CDR1 and CDR2 (germline): MGHDK, SYGVNS. The CDR3 coding sequence is TGTGCCAGCAGTGAATATTCCAGCGGGAGGCCCCACACCGGGGAGCTGTTTTTT. Translating gives CASSEYSSGRPHTGELFF.

About this clone itself: A junction boundary mismatches the germline segment, possibly from a read error. This rearrangement joins TRBV7-9 to TRBJ1-1, with a weak D call TRBD1 (6 bases). Germline lookup yields CDR1 SEHNR and CDR2 FQNEAQ (reference sequence). The CDR3 consists of 12 residues. DNA for the CDR3: TGTGCCAGCAGCTTAGATACAGGGAGGGAGGACTTT. This sequence encodes CASSLDTGREDF.

The rearrangement joins TRBV6-6 to TRBJ1-1; a possible D gene is TRBD1 (6 bases). The CDR3 has 14 residues. Germline values: CDR1 MNHNY, CDR2 SVGAGI (reference sequence). V was trimmed by 6 bases and J by 1 base, leaving 12 bases between them. The chain's CDR3 is CASSPDRTNTEAFF. DNA of the CDR3: TGTGCCAGCAGCCCCGACAGGACGAACACTGAAGCTTTCTTT.

The V and J genes are TRBV19 and TRBJ2-7; TRBD2 matches at 8 bases. The CDR3 totals 16 residues. V lost 5 bases, J lost 4 bases, and 13 bases stayed unmatched. The V gene's germline CDR1 is LNHDA and CDR2 SQIVND (reference sequence). The CDR3 reads CASSVYGTSGRYEQYF. The CDR3 DNA is TGTGCCAGTAGTGTGTACGGGACTAGTGGTAGATACGAGCAGTACTTC.

The rearrangement links TRBV7-3 to TRBJ2-1; D is perhaps TRBD2 (5 bases). The V gene lost 2 bases and the J gene lost 6 bases, with 11 bases spanning the gap. The germline V gene has CDR1 SGHTA and CDR2 FQGTGA. The CDR3 runs 14 residues. CDR3 bases: TGTGCCAGCAGCTTATGGGGAGTGGTCAATGAGCAGTTCTTC. Translation: CASSLWGVVNEQFF. Using reference TRBV7-3 and TRBJ2-1 for the parts outside the CDR3, the full variable domain is GAGVSQTPSNKVTEKGKYVELRCDPISGHTALYWYRQSLGQGPEFLIYFQGTGAADDSGLPNDRFFAVRPEGSVSTLKIQRTERGDSAVYLCASSLWGVVNEQFFGPGTRLTVL.

The V and J genes are TRBV9 and TRBJ1-5; a possible D gene is TRBD1 (6 bases). This CDR3 is 21 amino acids long. The V gene lost 0 bases and the J gene lost 0 bases, with 25 bases spanning the gap. The germline V gene encodes CDR1 SGDLS and CDR2 YYNGEE. The CDR3 here is CASSVGMGAGALDYSNQPQHF. The DNA for the CDR3 is TGTGCCAGCAGCGTAGGGATGGGGGCGGGGGCCCTAGATTATAGCAATCAGCCCCAGCATTTT.

V is TRBV27 and J is TRBJ2-7; 7 positions match TRBD2. V lost 5 bases and J lost 6; bases outside the gene matches: 10. Germline loops: CDR1 MNHEY, CDR2 SMNVEV (reference sequence). The CDR3 loop spans 14 amino acids. CDR3 in amino acids: CASSPYSGGSEQYF. CDR3 DNA: TGTGCCAGCAGTCCGTACTCGGGAGGAAGCGAGCAGTACTTC.

This clone was seen only once. The J gene is TRBJ2-1, the V gene TRBV19, with TRBD2 identical over 10 bases. Germline trimming cut 3 bases from V and 7 bases from J; bases unmatched to any gene: 9. Germline assignment: CDR1 LNHDA and CDR2 SQIVND (reference sequence). The CDR3 is 16 residues long. The CDR3 loop is CASSMLAGERWNEQFF. In DNA, the CDR3 is TGTGCCAGTAGTATGCTAGCGGGAGAAAGGTGGAATGAGCAGTTCTTC.

The chain combines TRBV14 with TRBJ1-2, with no clear D. The V end lost 2 bases, the J end lost 4 bases, and 8 bases lay between the germline ends. The CDR3 is 13 amino acids. Germline CDR1 and CDR2: SGHDN and FVKESK. CDR3 amino acids: CASSQFTSYGYTF. The CDR3 DNA reads as TGTGCCAGCAGCCAATTCACTTCCTATGGCTACACCTTC. Variable domain in full (rest from reference TRBV14 and TRBJ1-2): EAGVTQFPSHSVIEKGQTVTLRCDPISGHDNLYWYRRVMGKEIKFLLHFVKESKQDESGMPNNRFLAERTGGTYSTLKVQPAELEDSGVYFCASSQFTSYGYTFGSGTRLTVV.

The chain recombines TRBV11-2 with TRBJ2-3, with a weak D call TRBD2 (5 bases). The ends were cut back, 2 bases at V and 0 bases at J, with 12 bases in the middle. The CDR3 covers 16 residues. The germline V gene has CDR1 SGHAT and CDR2 FQNNGV. The CDR3 DNA reads TGTGCCAGCAGCTTAAGTCAACGGGGAAGCACAGATACGCAGTATTTT. This encodes CASSLSQRGSTDTQYF.

The CDR3 DNA is TGCAGCGCTGCGGGGAGGGACAGGGGGGACCAAGAGACCCAGTACTTC. It yields the protein CSAAGRDRGDQETQYF. The rearrangement joins TRBV29-1 to TRBJ2-5; TRBD1 agrees at 11 bases. Germline-derived CDR1 and CDR2 are SQVTM and ANQGSEA. V lost 7 bases, J lost 0 bases, and 10 bases stayed unmatched. This CDR3 has 16 amino acids.

This clone was seen a single time. The gene calls are TRBV6-1 and TRBJ2-7, with 8 bases lining up with TRBD1. Germline CDR1 and CDR2: MNHNS and SASEGT. The trim removed 1 base at V and 0 bases at J, leaving 2 bases unmatched. The CDR3 totals 15 residues. CDR3 amino acids: CASSEGQGFSYEQYF. The DNA for the CDR3 is TGTGCCAGCAGTGAAGGACAGGGGTTCTCCTACGAGCAGTACTTC.

The chain employs TRBV28 and TRBJ2-5, with 12 bases fitting TRBD2. The CDR3 loop spans 16 amino acids. V lost 6 bases and J lost 1; bases outside the gene matches: 6. The germline V gene encodes CDR1 MDHEN and CDR2 SYDVKM. CDR3 DNA sequence: TGTGCCAGCAGCCTTACTAGCGGGAGGTTCCAAGAGACCCAGTACTTC. This encodes CASSLTSGRFQETQYF.

The chain recombines TRBV10-3 with TRBJ1-3, with D unresolved. Germline CDR1 is ENHRY and CDR2 is SYGVKD. This CDR3 spans 18 amino acids. The germline V and J ends were trimmed by 7 bases and 7 bases, with 29 bases remaining between them. The chain's CDR3 is CAINPFCAWLEEANTIYF. CDR3 DNA: TGTGCCATCAATCCTTTTTGTGCTTGGTTGGAGGAGGCTAACACCATATATTTT.

The chain links TRBV5-6 to TRBJ2-7, with 7 bases fitting TRBD1. V gave up 5 bases and J gave up 3 bases; unmatched junction bases: 2. Germline CDR1 is SGHDT and CDR2 is YYEEEE. This CDR3 has 12 amino acids. The CDR3: CASRRQGYEQYF. In nucleotides, the CDR3 is TGTGCCAGCAGACGACAGGGCTACGAGCAGTACTTC.

In its sample, this clone was seen a few times. V is TRBV29-1 and J is TRBJ2-7, with D possibly matching TRBD2 (6 bases). The CDR3 consists of 14 residues. Germline CDR1 SQVTM, CDR2 ANQGSEA. V lost 4 bases, J lost 0 bases, and 13 bases lay in between. CDR3 sequence: CSVGMGTFSYEQYF. The CDR3, as DNA: TGCAGCGTTGGTATGGGGACTTTCTCCTACGAGCAGTACTTC.

The rearrangement links TRBV9 to TRBJ1-1, with 8 bases matching TRBD1. The germline CDR1 and CDR2 sequences are SGDLS and YYNGEE. V dropped 3 bases and J dropped 10; count of bases not matched to a gene: 2. The CDR3 covers 11 residues. The chain's CDR3 is CASSGTGRAFF. CDR3 DNA: TGTGCCAGCAGCGGGACAGGGCGAGCTTTCTTT.

The chain is built from TRBV18 and TRBJ1-1; D may be TRBD1 (6 bases). CDR3 length equals 14 residues. The germline V and J ends were trimmed by 5 bases and 2 bases, with 12 bases remaining between them. CDR1 is KGHSH and CDR2 is LQKENI in the germline V gene. The CDR3 DNA reads TGTGCCAGCTCATTCGACAGGCTAAACACTGAAGCTTTCTTT. Translated, it gives CASSFDRLNTEAFF.

This chain connects TRBV6-6 to TRBJ2-7; TRBD2 might be the D (6 bases). CDR1 and CDR2 (germline): MNHNY, SVGAGI (reference sequence). Trimming stripped 6 bases from V and 0 bases from J, with 12 bases between. This CDR3 comprises 14 residues. The CDR3 reads CASSAAGSSYEQYF. CDR3 coding DNA: TGTGCCAGCAGCGCCGCGGGAAGCTCCTACGAGCAGTACTTC.

The chain couples TRBV5-1 to TRBJ2-5, with D maybe TRBD1 (7 bases). This CDR3 spans 16 amino acids. Germline loops: CDR1 SGHRS, CDR2 YFSETQ. V dropped 4 bases and J dropped 2 bases, with 18 bases sitting between them. The CDR3 coding sequence is TGCGCCAGCAGCACTCACGCGGCAGGGGGGCAAGAGACCCAGTACTTC. This gives the protein CASSTHAAGGQETQYF.

J is TRBJ2-5 and V is TRBV2; 7 nucleotides match TRBD2. The end of the DNA is better explained by TRBJ2-7, so the J call may be wrong. This CDR3 spans 19 amino acids. From germline, CDR1 is SNHLY and CDR2 FYNNEI. CDR3 DNA sequence: TGTGCCAGCAGCGGAACAAGTCAATGGTCCGGGGGAGGGCCAGCCGAGCAGTACTTC. It is translated as CASSGTSQWSGGGPAEQYF.

The chain carries TRBV7-2 and TRBJ2-7; no definite D call. V lost 3 bases and J lost 0, with 6 bases in between. In germline, CDR1 is SGHTA, CDR2 FQGNSA. The CDR3 sequence is 13 residues long. The CDR3 protein is CASSLQASYEQYF. The CDR3 nucleotides are TGTGCCAGCAGCTTGCAAGCCTCCTACGAGCAGTACTTC.

This chain connects TRBV7-3 to TRBJ2-7; 11 nucleotides match TRBD2. This CDR3 is 13 amino acids long. Germline V gene data show CDR1 as SGHTA and CDR2 as FQGTGA. V shed 4 bases and J 7 bases; nucleotides not matched to a gene: 3. CDR3 protein: CASSSSSGGEQYF. The CDR3, as DNA: TGTGCCAGCAGCTCTTCTAGCGGGGGGGAGCAGTACTTC.

The DNA of the CDR3 is TGTGCCAGCTCACCGCTTCGGAGCAATCAGCCCCAGCATTTT. It translates to CASSPLRSNQPQHF. V and J are TRBV18 and TRBJ1-5; D ambiguous. V was cut by 3 bases and J by 1 base, with 7 bases left in between. This CDR3 has 14 residues. Germline V CDR1 and CDR2: KGHSH, LQKENI.